This TCR beta chain was identified in a study of blood T cells in healthy people across ages. This clonotype was picked up a small number of times. PCR was performed a second time for about 7 to 12 cycles using a sample-barcoded 5' primer and a J-beta primer mix. Using its own MiXCR run on the 5' RACE reads, TCRdb lists one record per CDR3 protein. Of about 560,000 distinct CDR3 sequences listed, about a quarter were seen once; the top ten hold over 3.5%. These sequences were also reported in another study, on T cells of mothers and their children.

The receptor comes from a boy aged 2-15 years in good health. The sample consisted of blood.

CDR3 residues: CASSLVPDGDTQYF. As DNA, the CDR3 is TGTGCCAGCAGCTTAGTCCCCGACGGAGATACGCAGTATTTT. The chain is built from TRBV11-2 and TRBJ2-3; D is undetermined. Germline-derived CDR1 and CDR2 are SGHAT and FQNNGV. V was clipped by 1 base and J by 5 bases, with 10 bases between them. This CDR3 region has 14 residues.